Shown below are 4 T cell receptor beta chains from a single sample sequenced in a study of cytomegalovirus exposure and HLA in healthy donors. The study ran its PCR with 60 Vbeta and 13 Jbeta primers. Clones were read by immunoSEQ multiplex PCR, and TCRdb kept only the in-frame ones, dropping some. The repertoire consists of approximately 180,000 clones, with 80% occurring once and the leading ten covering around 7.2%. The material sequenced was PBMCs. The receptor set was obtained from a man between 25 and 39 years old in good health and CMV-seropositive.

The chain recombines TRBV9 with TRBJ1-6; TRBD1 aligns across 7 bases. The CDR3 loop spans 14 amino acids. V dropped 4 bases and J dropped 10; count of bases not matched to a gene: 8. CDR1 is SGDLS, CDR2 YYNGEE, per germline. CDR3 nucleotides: TGTGCCAGCAGCCCCCGACAGGGAGGCTCACCCCTCCACTTT. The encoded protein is CASSPRQGGSPLHF.

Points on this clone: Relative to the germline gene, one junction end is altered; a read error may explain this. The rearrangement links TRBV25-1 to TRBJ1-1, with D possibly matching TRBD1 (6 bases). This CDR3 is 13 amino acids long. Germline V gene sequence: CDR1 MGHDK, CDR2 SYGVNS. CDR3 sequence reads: CASTRTVNTEAFF. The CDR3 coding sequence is TGTGCTAGCACACGGACAGTGAACACTGAAGCTTTCTTT.

The CDR3 DNA reads TGTGCCAGCATCCATACGGGACAGGGGGCAAGCGAGCAGTTCTTC. It encodes CASIHTGQGASEQFF. The chain uses TRBV7-9 and TRBJ2-1; 12 nucleotides line up with TRBD1. The J segment lost 10 bases and the V segment lost 7 bases, leaving 11 bases of the junction unmatched. Germline V gives CDR1 SEHNR, CDR2 FQNEAQ (reference sequence). The CDR3 runs to 15 residues.

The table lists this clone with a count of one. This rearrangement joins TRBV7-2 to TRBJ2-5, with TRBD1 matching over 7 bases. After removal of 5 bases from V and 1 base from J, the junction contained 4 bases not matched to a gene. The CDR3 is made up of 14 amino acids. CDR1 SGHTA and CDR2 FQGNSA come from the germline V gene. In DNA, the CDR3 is TGTGCCAGCAGCCCCAGGGACAGCCAAGAGACCCAGTACTTC. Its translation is CASSPRDSQETQYF. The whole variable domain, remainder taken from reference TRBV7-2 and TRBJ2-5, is GAGVSQSPSNKVTEKGKDVELRCDPISGHTALYWYRQSLGQGLEFLIYFQGNSAPDKSGLPSDRFSAERTGGSVSTLTIQRTQQEDSAVYLCASSPRDSQETQYFGPGTRLLVL.